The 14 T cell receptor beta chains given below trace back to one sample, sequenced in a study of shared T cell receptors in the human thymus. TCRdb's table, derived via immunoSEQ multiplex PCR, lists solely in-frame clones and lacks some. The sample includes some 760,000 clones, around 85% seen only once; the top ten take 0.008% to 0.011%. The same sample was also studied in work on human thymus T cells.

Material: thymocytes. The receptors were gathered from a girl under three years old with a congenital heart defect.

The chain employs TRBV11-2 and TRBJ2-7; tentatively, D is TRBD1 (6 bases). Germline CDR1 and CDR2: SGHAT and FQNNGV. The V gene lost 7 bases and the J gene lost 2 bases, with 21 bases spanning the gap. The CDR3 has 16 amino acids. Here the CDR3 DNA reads TGTGCCAGCACCCCCCGCATACAGGGCCCTACCTACGAGCAGTACTTC. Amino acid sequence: CASTPRIQGPTYEQYF.

The CDR3 is CASSQDGGVYNEQFF. The CDR3 DNA reads as TGCGCCAGCAGCCAAGATGGGGGGGTATACAATGAGCAGTTCTTC. This chain joins TRBV4-1 and TRBJ2-1, with 7 bases matching TRBD2. Germline V lookup: CDR1 MGHRA, CDR2 YSYEKL. The CDR3 totals 15 residues. V gave up 0 bases and J gave up 4 bases; unmatched junction bases: 3.

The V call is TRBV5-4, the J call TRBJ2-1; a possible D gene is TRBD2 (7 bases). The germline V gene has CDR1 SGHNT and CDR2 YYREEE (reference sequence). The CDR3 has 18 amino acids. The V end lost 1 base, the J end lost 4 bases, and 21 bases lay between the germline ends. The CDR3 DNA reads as TGTGCCAGCAGCTTGCCATGGGGGGGCGAGGCGTGGTACAATGAGCAGTTCTTC. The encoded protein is CASSLPWGGEAWYNEQFF.

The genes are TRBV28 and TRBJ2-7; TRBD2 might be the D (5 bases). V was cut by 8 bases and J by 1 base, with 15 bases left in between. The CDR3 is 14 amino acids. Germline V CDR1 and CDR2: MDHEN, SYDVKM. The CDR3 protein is CASAEHGVSYEQYF. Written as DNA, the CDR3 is TGTGCCAGCGCAGAACACGGGGTTTCCTACGAGCAGTACTTC.

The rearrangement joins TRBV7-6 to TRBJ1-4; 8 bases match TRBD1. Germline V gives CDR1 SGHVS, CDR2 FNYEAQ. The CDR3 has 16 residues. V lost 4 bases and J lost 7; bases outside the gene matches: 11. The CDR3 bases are TGTGCCAGCAGCTCCTCCTCCGGGACAGGACCTGAAAAACTGTTTTTT. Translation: CASSSSSGTGPEKLFF. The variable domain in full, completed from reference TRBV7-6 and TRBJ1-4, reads GAGVSQSPRYKVTKRGQDVALRCDPISGHVSLYWYRQALGQGPEFLTYFNYEAQQDKSGLPNDRFSAERPEGSISTLTIQRTEQRDSAMYRCASSSSSGTGPEKLFFGSGTQLSVL.

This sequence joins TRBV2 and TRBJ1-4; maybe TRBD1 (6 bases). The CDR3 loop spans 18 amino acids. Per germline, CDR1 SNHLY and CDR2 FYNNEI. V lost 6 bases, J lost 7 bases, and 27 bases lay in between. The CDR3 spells CASRGLDRNNLPTEKLFF. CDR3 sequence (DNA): TGTGCCAGCAGAGGACTCGACAGGAATAACCTCCCAACTGAAAAACTGTTTTTT.

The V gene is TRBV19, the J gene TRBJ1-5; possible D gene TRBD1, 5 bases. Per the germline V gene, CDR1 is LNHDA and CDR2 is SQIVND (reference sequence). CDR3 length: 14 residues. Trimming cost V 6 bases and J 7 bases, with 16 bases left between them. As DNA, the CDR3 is TGTGCCAGTAGGACACAGGATCGGGAGCAGCCCCAGCATTTT. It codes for CASRTQDREQPQHF.

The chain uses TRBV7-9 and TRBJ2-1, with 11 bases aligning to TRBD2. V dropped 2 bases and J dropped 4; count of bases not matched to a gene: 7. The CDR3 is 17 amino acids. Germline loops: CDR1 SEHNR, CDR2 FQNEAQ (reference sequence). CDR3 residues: CASSLKASGGLYNEQFF. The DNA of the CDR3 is TGTGCCAGCAGCTTAAAGGCTAGCGGGGGGCTTTACAATGAGCAGTTCTTC.

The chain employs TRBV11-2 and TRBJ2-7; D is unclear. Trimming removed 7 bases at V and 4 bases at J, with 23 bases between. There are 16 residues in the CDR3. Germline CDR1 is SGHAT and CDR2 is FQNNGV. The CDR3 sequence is CASKRGFVVPPYEQYF. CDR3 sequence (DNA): TGTGCCAGCAAGAGAGGTTTCGTGGTCCCCCCATACGAGCAGTACTTC.

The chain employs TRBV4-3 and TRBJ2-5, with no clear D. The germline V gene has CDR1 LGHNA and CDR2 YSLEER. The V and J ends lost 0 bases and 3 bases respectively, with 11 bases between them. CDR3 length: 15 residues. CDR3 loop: CASSQEGTAKETQYF. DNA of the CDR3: TGCGCCAGCAGCCAAGAGGGCACAGCCAAAGAGACCCAGTACTTC.

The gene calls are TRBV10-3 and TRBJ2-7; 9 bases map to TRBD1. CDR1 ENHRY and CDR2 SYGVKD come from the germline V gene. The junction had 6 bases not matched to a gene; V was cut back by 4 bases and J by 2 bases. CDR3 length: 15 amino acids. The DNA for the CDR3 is TGTGCCATCAGTGTCCAGGGACAGGGTGCCTACGAGCAGTACTTC. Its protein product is CAISVQGQGAYEQYF.

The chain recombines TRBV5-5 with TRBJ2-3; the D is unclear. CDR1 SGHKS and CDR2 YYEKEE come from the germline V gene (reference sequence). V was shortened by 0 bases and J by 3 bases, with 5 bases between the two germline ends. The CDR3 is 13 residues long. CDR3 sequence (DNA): TGTGCCAGCAGCTTGGTCAGGACAGATACGCAGTATTTT. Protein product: CASSLVRTDTQYF.

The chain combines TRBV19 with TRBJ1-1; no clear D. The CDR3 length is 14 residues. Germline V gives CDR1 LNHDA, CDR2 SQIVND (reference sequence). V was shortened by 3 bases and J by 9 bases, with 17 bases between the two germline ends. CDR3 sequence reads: CASSMRSEESKAFF. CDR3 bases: TGTGCCAGTAGTATGAGATCTGAGGAGAGCAAAGCTTTCTTT.

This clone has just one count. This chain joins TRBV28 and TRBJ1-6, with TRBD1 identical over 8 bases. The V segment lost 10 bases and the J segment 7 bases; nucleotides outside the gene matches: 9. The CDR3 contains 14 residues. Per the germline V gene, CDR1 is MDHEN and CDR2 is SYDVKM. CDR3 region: CATRQGNSNSPLHF. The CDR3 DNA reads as TGTGCCACAAGACAGGGGAATTCCAATTCACCCCTCCACTTT. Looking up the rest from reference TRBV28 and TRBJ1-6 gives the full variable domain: DVKVTQSSRYLVKRTGEKVFLECVQDMDHENMFWYRQDPGLGLRLIYFSYDVKMKEKGDIPEGYSVSREKKERFSLILESASTNQTSMYLCATRQGNSNSPLHFGNGTRLTVT.